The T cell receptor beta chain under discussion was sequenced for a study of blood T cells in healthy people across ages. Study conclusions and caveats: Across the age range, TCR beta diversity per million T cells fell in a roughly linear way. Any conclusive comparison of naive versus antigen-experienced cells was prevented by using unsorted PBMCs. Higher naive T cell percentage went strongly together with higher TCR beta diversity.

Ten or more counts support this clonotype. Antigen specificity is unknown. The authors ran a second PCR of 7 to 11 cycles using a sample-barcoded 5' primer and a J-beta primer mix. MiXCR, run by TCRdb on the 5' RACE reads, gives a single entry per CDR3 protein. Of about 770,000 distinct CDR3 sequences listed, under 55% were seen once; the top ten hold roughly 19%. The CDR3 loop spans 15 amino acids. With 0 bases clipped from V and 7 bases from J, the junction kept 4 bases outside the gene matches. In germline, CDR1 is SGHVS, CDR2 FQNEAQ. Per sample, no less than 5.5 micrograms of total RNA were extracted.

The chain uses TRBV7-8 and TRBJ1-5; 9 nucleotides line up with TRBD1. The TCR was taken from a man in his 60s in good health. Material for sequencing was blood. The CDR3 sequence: CASSLAGTGNQPQHF. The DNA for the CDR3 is TGTGCCAGCAGCTTAGCCGGGACAGGGAACCAGCCCCAGCATTTT.